The source of this T cell receptor beta chain is a study of blood T cell repertoires in COVID-19. Across the study: The samples span acute and convalescent COVID-19 from the United States, Italy and Spain.

The protocol was immunoSEQ multiplex PCR, while the TCRdb copy is restricted to in-frame clones and leaves out a portion. The sample includes around 140,000 clones, around 88% of them seen just once. This clone was observed a single time. The sequenced sample consisted of peripheral blood. This TCR was recovered from a man aged 45-65 years with active or convalescent COVID-19.

CDR3 nucleotide sequence: TGTGCCAGCAGCCATAAACTAGCGGGGGGGCTCTACGAGCAGTACTTC. This codes for CASSHKLAGGLYEQYF. This chain uses TRBV3-1 (or the pseudogene TRBV3-2) with TRBJ2-7, with 13 bases fitting TRBD2. Trimming at V came to 3 bases and at J to 3 bases, leaving 5 bases not matched to a gene. CDR3 size: 16 residues. CDR1 LGHDT and CDR2 YNNKEL come from the germline V gene (reference sequence).